This T cell receptor beta chain was identified in a study of graft-versus-host responses after intestinal transplantation. Looking at the study overall: After anti-thymocyte globulin induction, recipients took tacrolimus and steroids for 2 to 3 years. Overall study results and limits: Allografts of patients with graft-donor T cell macrochimerism showed high graft-versus-host to host-versus-graft clone ratios.

Concerning this clone itself: Its antigen is undetermined.

Generated by immunoSEQ multiplex PCR, the TCRdb table keeps only in-frame clones and is missing some. This table has about 39,000 clones, roughly 96% appearing once. CDR3 length: 16 amino acids. Germline loops: CDR1 SEHNR, CDR2 FQNEAQ (reference sequence). The germline V and J ends were trimmed by 6 bases and 4 bases, with 20 bases remaining between them. The clonotype comes from a human donor who was the organ donor for an intestinal transplant. The sample was unstimulated CD8+ T cells sorted from spleen or lymph node cells, taken before transplant. V gene TRBV7-9 combines with J gene TRBJ2-3; D gene ambiguous. Here the CDR3 reads CASRTPASSSSDTQYF. For the CDR3, the DNA is TGTGCCAGCAGAACCCCGGCTAGTTCGTCGTCAGATACGCAGTATTTT.